This TCR beta chain was identified in a study of shared clonotypes between healthy human individuals. General study findings and limits: Shared clonotypes: 4.5% to 6.5% naive CD4, 3.5% to 4% naive CD8, 2.3% memory CD4, 0.35% to 0.5% memory CD8.

Concerning this clone itself: What it binds is not known.

Assay: immunoSEQ multiplex PCR; the TCRdb copy retains only in-frame clones and omits some. The sample holds over a million clones; roughly 74% are singletons and the top ten take 0.52%. Per the germline V gene, CDR1 is SQVTM and CDR2 is ANQGSEA. Between the trimmed V and J ends, which lost 1 base and 6 bases, there was a span of 13 bases. This CDR3 is 14 amino acids long. The TCR sequence derives from a man aged 18 to 29 in good health. Some clones in this sample may be carry-over from other donors' samples. The chain employs TRBV29-1 and TRBJ2-1, with D maybe TRBD1 (6 bases). Sequenced material: memory CD4+ T cells from PBMCs. Sample subset: CD45RA-negative fraction. CDR3 sequence: CSVEVVDSPNEQFF. The CDR3 DNA follows: TGCAGCGTTGAAGTGGTGGACAGCCCCAATGAGCAGTTCTTC.